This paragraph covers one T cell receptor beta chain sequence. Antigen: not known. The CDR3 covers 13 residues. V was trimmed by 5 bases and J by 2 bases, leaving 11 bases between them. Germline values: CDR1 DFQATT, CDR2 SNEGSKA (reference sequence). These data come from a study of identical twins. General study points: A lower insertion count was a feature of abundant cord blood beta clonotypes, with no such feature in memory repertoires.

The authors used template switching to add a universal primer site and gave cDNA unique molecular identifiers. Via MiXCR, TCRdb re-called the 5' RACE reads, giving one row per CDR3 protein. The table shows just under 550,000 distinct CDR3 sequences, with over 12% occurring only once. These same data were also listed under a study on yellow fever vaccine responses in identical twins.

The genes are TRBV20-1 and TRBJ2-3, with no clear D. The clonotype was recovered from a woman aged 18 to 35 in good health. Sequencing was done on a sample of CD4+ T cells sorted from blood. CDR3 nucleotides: TGCAGTGCTCCAGCCGGGTCCACAGATACGCAGTATTTT. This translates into CSAPAGSTDTQYF.